The 13 T cell receptor beta chains given below trace back to one sample, sequenced in a study of T-cell reconstitution after alpha-beta-depleted transplantation in children. A TCRbeta library incorporating unique molecular identifiers was prepared. Via MiXCR, TCRdb re-called the PCR reads, giving one row per CDR3 protein. The sample records about 640,000 distinct CDR3 sequences, roughly 17% being singletons. The material was PBMCs from the stem cell graft donor, obtained from the stem cell graft. The receptor set was obtained from a human donor who donated a stem cell graft to a child with acute myeloid leukemia.

This clonotype was counted between two and nine times. This rearrangement joins TRBV7-9 to TRBJ2-7; TRBD1 matches at 8 bases. Unmatched junction bases numbered 16, after V lost 10 bases and J lost 5 bases. Germline CDR1 is SEHNR and CDR2 is FQNEAQ (reference sequence). The CDR3 is made up of 15 amino acids. The CDR3 sequence is CATYLGQGNDHEQYF. In nucleotides, the CDR3 is TGTGCCACCTACCTCGGACAGGGTAACGACCACGAGCAGTACTTC.

This clonotype appeared many times. The chain links TRBV20-1 to TRBJ2-5; no clear D. Trimming took off 1 base at V and 5 bases at J, with 5 bases between the two ends. This CDR3 region has 11 residues. Per germline, CDR1 DFQATT and CDR2 SNEGSKA (reference sequence). The CDR3 reads CSARVRETQYF. CDR3 DNA sequence: TGCAGTGCTAGAGTCCGGGAGACCCAGTACTTC.

This clonotype came up once. The chain uses TRBV30 and TRBJ2-7, with unresolved D. Trimming removed 0 bases at V and 2 bases at J, with 11 bases between. The CDR3 totals 14 residues. Per the germline V gene, CDR1 is GTSNPN and CDR2 is SVGIG (reference sequence). CDR3 sequence: CAWSVSDGTYEQYF. The CDR3 DNA follows: TGTGCCTGGAGTGTAAGCGACGGAACCTACGAGCAGTACTTC.

This clonotype occurred many times. The V gene is TRBV6-1, the J gene TRBJ2-7; a weak D match, TRBD2 (6 bases). The CDR3 is 13 amino acids. Germline V lookup: CDR1 MNHNS, CDR2 SASEGT. V was shortened by 6 bases and J by 2 bases, with 11 bases between the two germline ends. CDR3 amino acids: CASSPPGAYEQYF. In nucleotides, the CDR3 is TGTGCCAGCAGCCCACCGGGGGCCTACGAGCAGTACTTC.

This clonotype showed up many times. The V call is TRBV20-1, the J call TRBJ2-7; TRBD1 agrees at 8 bases. V shed 6 bases and J 7 bases; nucleotides not matched to a gene: 17. Per germline, CDR1 DFQATT and CDR2 SNEGSKA (reference sequence). The length of the CDR3 is 15 residues. The CDR3 sequence is CSASRDGQGRGEQYV. CDR3 in DNA: TGCAGTGCCAGCCGAGACGGACAGGGAAGGGGGGAGCAGTACGTC.

This clonotype was seen at least ten times. The chain employs TRBV20-1 and TRBJ1-4; maybe TRBD1 (6 bases). CDR1 and CDR2 from the germline V gene are DFQATT and SNEGSKA (reference sequence). V gave up 3 bases and J gave up 10 bases, with 15 bases separating them. This CDR3 has 13 residues. This CDR3 reads CSARGGLRGKLFF. For the CDR3, the DNA is TGCAGTGCTAGGGGGGGCCTGAGAGGAAAACTGTTTTTT.

This clonotype was observed a handful of times. The V and J genes are TRBV12-3 or TRBV12-4 and TRBJ2-5, with TRBD2 identical over 10 bases. CDR3 length: 15 amino acids. The V segment lost 2 bases and the J segment 5 bases; nucleotides outside the gene matches: 5. This chain's CDR3 is CASSLPSGGWETQYF. The CDR3, as DNA: TGTGCCAGCAGTTTACCTAGCGGGGGTTGGGAGACCCAGTACTTC.

The chain carries TRBV12-3 or TRBV12-4 and TRBJ1-2, with TRBD1 as a possible D gene (5 bases). V was cut by 0 bases and J by 4 bases, with 9 bases left in between. The CDR3 contains 14 residues. CDR3 amino acids: CASSLAQAVYGYTF. The CDR3 DNA reads TGTGCCAGCAGTTTAGCACAGGCGGTCTATGGCTACACCTTC.

Points on this clonotype: The junction and the germline gene differ at one end; a read error may be behind it. This rearrangement joins TRBV24-1 to TRBJ2-3; TRBD1 might be the D (6 bases). Germline CDR1 KGHDR, CDR2 SFDVKD. This CDR3 contains 16 residues. CDR3 protein: CATNDPRTESTDTQYF. CDR3 nucleotides: TGTGCCACCAATGATCCCAGGACAGAAAGCACAGATACGCAGTATTTT.

The chain recombines TRBV6-1 with TRBJ2-3; D remains ambiguous. This CDR3 comprises 13 residues. The germline V gene encodes CDR1 MNHNS and CDR2 SASEGT. Trimming left V 4 bases short and J 6 bases short, with 11 bases between. The CDR3 DNA sequence: TGTGCCAGCAGTGGAGTGGGTTCGGATACGCAGTATTTT. Protein: CASSGVGSDTQYF.

This clonotype came up a few times. This chain links TRBV20-1 with TRBJ1-1, with D possibly being TRBD1 (5 bases). Trimming left V 3 bases short and J 6 bases short, with 11 bases between. The CDR3 has 12 residues. CDR1 is DFQATT, CDR2 SNEGSKA, per germline (reference sequence). CDR3 sequence (DNA): TGCAGTGCTAGCTCCGGGGGGGCTGAAGCTTTCTTT. This encodes CSASSGGAEAFF.

The rearrangement links TRBV6-1 to TRBJ1-5; 7 bases are a match to TRBD1. The CDR3 spans 15 residues. After removal of 6 bases from V and 5 bases from J, the junction contained 10 bases not matched to a gene. Germline CDR1 and CDR2: MNHNS and SASEGT. CDR3 loop: CASSNGGGGDQPQHF. CDR3 nucleotide sequence: TGTGCCAGCAGCAACGGAGGAGGGGGCGATCAGCCCCAGCATTTT.

CDR3 nucleotides: TGCAGTGCTCGCGACAGGGGTCTTAGCAATCAGCCCCAGCATTTT. Its protein product is CSARDRGLSNQPQHF. This chain joins TRBV20-1 and TRBJ1-5; 8 bases fit TRBD1. CDR1 and CDR2 (germline): DFQATT, SNEGSKA (reference sequence). V dropped 5 bases and J dropped 0; count of bases not matched to a gene: 6. The CDR3 extends over 15 amino acids.